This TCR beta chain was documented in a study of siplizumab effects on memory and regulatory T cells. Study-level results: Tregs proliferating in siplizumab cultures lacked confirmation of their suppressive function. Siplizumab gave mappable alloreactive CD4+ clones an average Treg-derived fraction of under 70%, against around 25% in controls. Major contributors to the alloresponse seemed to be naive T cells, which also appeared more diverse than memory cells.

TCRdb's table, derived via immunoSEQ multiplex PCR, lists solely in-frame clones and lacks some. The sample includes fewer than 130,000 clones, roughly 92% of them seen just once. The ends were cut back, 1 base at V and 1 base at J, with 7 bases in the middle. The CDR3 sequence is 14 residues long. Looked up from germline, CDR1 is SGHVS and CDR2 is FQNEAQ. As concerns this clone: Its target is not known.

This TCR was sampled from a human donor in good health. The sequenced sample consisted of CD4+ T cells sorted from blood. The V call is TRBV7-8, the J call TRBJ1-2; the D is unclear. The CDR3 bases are TGTGCCAGCAGCTTAGAGCGATTTAACTATGGCTACACCTTC. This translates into CASSLERFNYGYTF.